The next 28 T cell receptor beta chains were all read from a single sample in a study of T cell responses to AZD1222 COVID-19 vaccine (dated by TCRdb to the early 2020s). The time point label, read with the paper, signifies: about 28 days (+/-7) after the second vaccine dose. Libraries were made using the immunoSEQ multiplex PCR assay. TCRdb obtained this table from immuneACCESS and retained in-frame rearrangements with V and J assigned. These tables miss some clones; where compared with another copy, unresolved V genes account for less than half of the shortfall, and the remainder is unexplained. For this sample the table gives over 55,000 clones, of which around 80% were detected only once. The ten largest clones take up under 4.5% of the sample. Material: peripheral blood, obtained 28 days after the second AZD1222 dose. Source of these receptors: an adult who received the AZD1222 COVID-19 vaccine.

The V gene is TRBV19, the J gene TRBJ2-7; D tentatively fits TRBD1 or TRBD2 (5 bases each). Germline V gene sequence: CDR1 LNHDA, CDR2 SQIVND (reference sequence). V gave up 3 bases and J gave up 5 bases, with 11 bases separating them. The CDR3 runs to 13 residues. This CDR3 is CASSMGLGDEQYF. The CDR3 region has the DNA TGTGCCAGTAGTATGGGTTTGGGGGACGAGCAGTACTTC.

In nucleotides, the CDR3 is TGCGCCAGCAGCCCCGAGGGGTTTAGCACAGATACGCAGTATTTT. Translation gives CASSPEGFSTDTQYF. The rearrangement links TRBV5-1 to TRBJ2-3; D may correspond to TRBD1 or TRBD2 (5 bases each). The germline gives CDR1 SGHRS, CDR2 YFSETQ. With 4 bases removed from V and 0 bases from J, the gap between germline ends came to 12 bases. This CDR3 has 15 residues.

V gene TRBV21-1 combines with J gene TRBJ2-4; the table's D call of TRBD2 was not tested on the DNA. TRBV21-1 is listed as a pseudogene. The CDR3 runs to 17 residues. CDR3 nucleotide sequence: TGTGCCAGCAGCAAAGAACGAGTAGCGGAGGCCAAAAACATTCAGTACTTC. Translating it yields CASSKERVAEAKNIQYF.

The chain links TRBV6-5 to TRBJ1-5; perhaps TRBD1 as D (5 bases). V lost 5 bases and J 3 bases, leaving 11 bases between the germline ends. Germline assignment: CDR1 MNHEY and CDR2 SVGAGI. This CDR3 is 14 amino acids long. In nucleotides, the CDR3 is TGTGCCAGCAGTACGGACACCTTCAATCAGCCCCAGCATTTT. Its protein product is CASSTDTFNQPQHF.

This sequence joins TRBV3-1 (or the pseudogene TRBV3-2) and TRBJ1-5; D possibly corresponds to TRBD1 (6 bases). The CDR3 is 16 amino acids. Per germline, CDR1 LGHDT and CDR2 YNNKEL (reference sequence). Deletions cut 0 bases from V and 4 bases from J, with 13 bases between. This CDR3 reads CASSQDLGGANQPQHF. In DNA form, the CDR3 reads TGTGCCAGCAGCCAAGATCTCGGGGGGGCAAATCAGCCCCAGCATTTT.

This chain connects TRBV7-8 to TRBJ2-7; D gene unclear. CDR1 SGHVS and CDR2 FQNEAQ come from the germline V gene. Trimming removed 2 bases at V and 0 bases at J, with 14 bases between. The length of the CDR3 is 16 residues. The DNA of the CDR3 is TGTGCCAGCAGCTTATTGGCAGATGGGTTCTCCTACGAGCAGTACTTC. Residues: CASSLLADGFSYEQYF.

A single count supports this clone. The chain links TRBV7-9 to TRBJ1-5, with D unclear. Trimming shortened V by 8 bases and J by 1 base, and 6 bases separated the two germline ends. This CDR3 is 12 amino acids long. The germline V gene has CDR1 SEHNR and CDR2 FQNEAQ (reference sequence). The CDR3 protein is CASQDSNQPQHF. CDR3 DNA: TGTGCCAGCCAGGACAGCAATCAGCCCCAGCATTTT. The whole variable domain, remainder taken from reference TRBV7-9 and TRBJ1-5, is DTGVSQNPRHKITKRGQNVTFRCDPISEHNRLYWYRQTLGQGPEFLTYFQNEAQLEKSRLLSDRFSAERPKGSFSTLEIQRTEQGDSAMYLCASQDSNQPQHFGDGTRLSIL.

The rearrangement uses TRBV3-1 (or the pseudogene TRBV3-2) and TRBJ2-1, with D possibly TRBD2 on 6 matching bases. From germline, CDR1 is LGHDT and CDR2 YNNKEL (reference sequence). The CDR3 has 15 amino acids. V lost 1 base and J lost 0, with 7 bases in between. DNA for the CDR3: TGTGCCAGCAGCCAAGTGGGGGGCTCCTACAATGAGCAGTTCTTC. Amino acid sequence: CASSQVGGSYNEQFF.

A few counts support this clone. For the CDR3, the DNA is TGTGCCAGCAGTTTACTAGCGGGGTTAGATACGCAGTATTTT. Its protein product is CASSLLAGLDTQYF. This rearrangement joins TRBV5-5 to TRBJ2-3, with 10 bases aligning to TRBD2. Germline V lookup: CDR1 SGHKS, CDR2 YYEKEE (reference sequence). Germline trimming cut 5 bases from V and 5 bases from J; bases unmatched to any gene: 5. The CDR3 is 14 amino acids.

This clone was counted between two and nine times. V usage is TRBV11-2 and J usage is TRBJ2-4; the D is unclear. The V and J ends lost 2 bases and 3 bases respectively, with 23 bases between them. There are 19 residues in the CDR3. CDR1 and CDR2 (germline): SGHAT, FQNNGV. The CDR3 region is CASSLSSVMVTTVKNIQYF. The CDR3 bases are TGTGCCAGCAGCTTAAGCTCGGTCATGGTAACAACTGTCAAAAACATTCAGTACTTC.

This chain joins TRBV24-1 and TRBJ1-6; D is uncertain. Germline V gene sequence: CDR1 KGHDR, CDR2 SFDVKD. V was pared by 8 bases and J by 0 bases, with 4 bases between. This CDR3 comprises 13 residues. The CDR3 spells CATISSYNSPLHF. The CDR3 coding sequence is TGTGCCACCATTAGCTCCTATAATTCACCCCTCCACTTT.

This clone showed up just a few times. The chain joins TRBV15 to TRBJ1-1; no firm D call. The V end lost 3 bases, the J end lost 8 bases, and 16 bases lay between the germline ends. Germline CDR1 LNHNV, CDR2 YYDKDF (reference sequence). The CDR3 has 14 amino acids. CDR3 nucleotides: TGTGCCACCAGCAGGGCTCTCGGGCCGGCCGAAGCTTTCTTT. This translates into CATSRALGPAEAFF.

The chain carries TRBV11-2 and TRBJ2-1; D possibly corresponds to TRBD1 (6 bases). The length of the CDR3 is 16 residues. V was cut by 0 bases and J by 4 bases, with 13 bases left in between. Looked up from germline, CDR1 is SGHAT and CDR2 is FQNNGV. The CDR3 region has the DNA TGTGCCAGCAGCTTAGAGGGGGCCGTCGAGTACAATGAGCAGTTCTTC. It codes for CASSLEGAVEYNEQFF.

This clone was observed a few times. V gene TRBV2 combines with J gene TRBJ2-5; possible D gene TRBD2, 6 bases. V was trimmed by 3 bases and J by 7 bases, leaving 12 bases between them. Per the germline V gene, CDR1 is SNHLY and CDR2 is FYNNEI. This CDR3 is 13 amino acids long. The CDR3 loop reads CASSEGTARTQYF. The CDR3 DNA is TGTGCCAGCAGTGAGGGGACTGCGAGGACCCAGTACTTC.

V gene TRBV2 combines with J gene TRBJ1-6; 9 positions match TRBD1. J was trimmed by 9 bases and V by 7 bases; bases with no gene match: 10. Germline V gene lookup returns CDR1 SNHLY and CDR2 FYNNEI. CDR3 length equals 15 residues. The CDR3 DNA reads as TGTGCCAGCACTCCGGGACAGGGCGCATTTTCACCCCTCCACTTT. It specifies CASTPGQGAFSPLHF.

The rearrangement uses TRBV28 and TRBJ2-3; D is ambiguous. Germline CDR1 is MDHEN and CDR2 is SYDVKM. Trimming removed 2 bases at V and 1 base at J, with 13 bases between. The CDR3 consists of 16 residues. DNA of the CDR3: TGTGCCAGCAGTTTAGCATCGGCCTCTGGCACAGATACGCAGTATTTT. Protein: CASSLASASGTDTQYF.

CDR3 DNA sequence: TGTGCCAGTACCGGGACAGGGGGCTATGAAAAACTGTTTTTT. It is translated as CASTGTGGYEKLFF. V is TRBV19 and J is TRBJ1-4, with 12 nucleotides matching TRBD1. J was trimmed by 6 bases and V by 7 bases; bases with no gene match: 3. The CDR3 is 14 amino acids. The germline V gene encodes CDR1 LNHDA and CDR2 SQIVND (reference sequence).

The chain employs TRBV9 and TRBJ1-1, with unresolved D. Looked up from germline, CDR1 is SGDLS and CDR2 is YYNGEE. The CDR3 runs 13 residues. Trimming took 4 bases from V and 4 from J, leaving 11 bases between them. The CDR3 reads CASSPHRVTEAFF. CDR3 DNA sequence: TGTGCCAGCAGCCCCCACCGGGTCACTGAAGCTTTCTTT.

This clone was observed a few times. J is TRBJ1-4 and V is TRBV7-6; maybe TRBD1 (6 bases). Germline values: CDR1 SGHVS, CDR2 FNYEAQ. This CDR3 has 15 residues. With 3 bases removed from V and 6 bases from J, the gap between germline ends came to 14 bases. CDR3 protein: CASSLGPGGDEKLFF. In DNA, the CDR3 is TGTGCCAGCAGCTTGGGGCCCGGGGGCGATGAAAAACTGTTTTTT.

The chain joins TRBV5-1 to TRBJ2-6; D unresolved. Per germline, CDR1 SGHRS and CDR2 YFSETQ. The V and J ends lost 3 bases and 0 bases respectively, with 10 bases between them. This CDR3 contains 16 residues. DNA of the CDR3: TGCGCCAGCAGCTGGAAACAGTTCTCTGGGGCCAACGTCCTGACTTTC. Protein: CASSWKQFSGANVLTF. Full variable domain (remainder filled in from reference TRBV5-1 and TRBJ2-6): KAGVTQTPRYLIKTRGQQVTLSCSPISGHRSVSWYQQTPGQGLQFLFEYFSETQRNKGNFPGRFSGRQFSNSRSEMNVSTLELGDSALYLCASSWKQFSGANVLTFGAGSRLTVL.

The CDR3 is CASSTGTAGNTIYF. DNA for the CDR3: TGTGCCAGCAGCACCGGGACTGCTGGAAACACCATATATTTT. V gene TRBV2 combines with J gene TRBJ1-3; possible D gene TRBD1, 5 bases. The CDR3 covers 14 residues. Germline CDR1 reads SNHLY; CDR2 reads FYNNEI. V was shortened by 6 bases and J by 2 bases, with 11 bases between the two germline ends.

This chain connects TRBV2 to TRBJ2-5; 10 nucleotides align to TRBD2. V was pared by 6 bases and J by 4 bases, with 8 bases of the junction left unmatched. The CDR3 extends over 15 amino acids. Germline loops: CDR1 SNHLY, CDR2 FYNNEI. CDR3 region: CASRTDTSGAETQYF. CDR3 in DNA: TGTGCCAGCAGGACTGACACTAGCGGGGCAGAGACCCAGTACTTC.

This clone showed up just a few times. This same CDR3 is encoded by further DNA sequences in the sample. The chain uses TRBV3-1 (or the pseudogene TRBV3-2) and TRBJ2-6; the D is unclear. V was cut by 0 bases and J by 1 base, with 4 bases left in between. CDR1 LGHDT and CDR2 YNNKEL come from the germline V gene (reference sequence). The CDR3 runs to 15 residues. In DNA, the CDR3 is TGTGCCAGCAGCCAAGACAGTTCTGGGGCCAACGTCCTGACTTTC. Translating gives CASSQDSSGANVLTF.

The chain couples TRBV20-1 to TRBJ2-1; D call uncertain. V lost 0 bases and J lost 6, with 3 bases in between. This CDR3 is 11 amino acids long. CDR1 and CDR2 (germline): DFQATT, SNEGSKA (reference sequence). The CDR3 protein is CSARDGNEQFF. CDR3 DNA: TGCAGTGCTAGAGATGGCAATGAGCAGTTCTTC.

J is TRBJ2-3 and V is TRBV7-9, with 13 positions matching TRBD2. There are 15 residues in the CDR3. Germline assignment: CDR1 SEHNR and CDR2 FQNEAQ (reference sequence). V gave up 1 base and J gave up 7 bases; unmatched junction bases: 2. CDR3 loop: CASSLGGLAGHTQYF. DNA of the CDR3: TGTGCCAGCAGCTTAGGGGGACTAGCGGGGCATACGCAGTATTTT. Supplemented by reference TRBV7-9 and TRBJ2-3, the full variable domain reads DTGVSQNPRHKITKRGQNVTFRCDPISEHNRLYWYRQTLGQGPEFLTYFQNEAQLEKSRLLSDRFSAERPKGSFSTLEIQRTEQGDSAMYLCASSLGGLAGHTQYFGPGTRLTVL.

This clone came up a few times. The chain is built from TRBV9 and TRBJ2-1, with a possible D match to TRBD2 (5 bases). V was trimmed by 3 bases and J by 2 bases, leaving 9 bases between them. The germline V gene has CDR1 SGDLS and CDR2 YYNGEE. CDR3 length: 14 residues. The CDR3 bases are TGTGCCAGCAGCGCAGGACTTACCTACAATGAGCAGTTCTTC. This codes for CASSAGLTYNEQFF.

A note on this clone: This specimen includes other DNA sequences encoding the same CDR3. The chain is built from TRBV7-2 and TRBJ2-1; D may correspond to TRBD1 or TRBD2 (7 bases each). In germline, CDR1 is SGHTA, CDR2 FQGNSA. Trimming took off 4 bases at V and 3 bases at J, with 16 bases between the two ends. The CDR3 covers 16 residues. In DNA, the CDR3 is TGTGCCAGCAGCTACAGAGCGGGACAGAGCTACAATGAGCAGTTCTTC. The encoded protein is CASSYRAGQSYNEQFF.

CDR3 bases: TGTGCCAGCAGCTCCCTGGATTCGACAGGCTACGAGCAGTACTTC. Its protein is CASSSLDSTGYEQYF. The chain employs TRBV7-8 and TRBJ2-7, with D perhaps matching TRBD1 (6 bases). CDR1 and CDR2 (germline): SGHVS, FQNEAQ. V was pared by 4 bases and J by 3 bases, with 16 bases between. This CDR3 has 15 amino acids.